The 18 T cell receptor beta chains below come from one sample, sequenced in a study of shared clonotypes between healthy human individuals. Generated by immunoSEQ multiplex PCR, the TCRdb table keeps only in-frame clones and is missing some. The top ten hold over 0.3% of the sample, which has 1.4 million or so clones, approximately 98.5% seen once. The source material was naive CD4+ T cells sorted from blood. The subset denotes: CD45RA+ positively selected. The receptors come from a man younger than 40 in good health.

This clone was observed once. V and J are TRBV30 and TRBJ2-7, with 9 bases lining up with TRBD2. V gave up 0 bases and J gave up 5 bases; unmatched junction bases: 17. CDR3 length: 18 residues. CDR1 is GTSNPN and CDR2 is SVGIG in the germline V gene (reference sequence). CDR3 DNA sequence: TGTGCCTGGAGTGTAGGTCCGGGACTAGCTTTTGTCGTCGACGAGCAGTACTTC. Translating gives CAWSVGPGLAFVVDEQYF.

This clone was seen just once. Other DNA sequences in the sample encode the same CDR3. The CDR3 is CSARDSYGYTF. CDR3 coding DNA: TGCAGTGCACGGGACAGCTATGGCTACACCTTC. The gene calls are TRBV20-1 and TRBJ1-2, with TRBD1 matching over 7 bases. The CDR3 runs 11 residues. The J segment lost 4 bases and the V segment lost 6 bases, leaving 2 bases of the junction unmatched. Germline values: CDR1 DFQATT, CDR2 SNEGSKA (reference sequence).

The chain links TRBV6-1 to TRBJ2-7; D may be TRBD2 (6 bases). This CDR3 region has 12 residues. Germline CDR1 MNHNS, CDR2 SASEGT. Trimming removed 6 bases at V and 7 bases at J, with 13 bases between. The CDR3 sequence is CASSPEGLEQYF. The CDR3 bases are TGTGCCAGCAGCCCGGAGGGGCTTGAGCAGTACTTC.

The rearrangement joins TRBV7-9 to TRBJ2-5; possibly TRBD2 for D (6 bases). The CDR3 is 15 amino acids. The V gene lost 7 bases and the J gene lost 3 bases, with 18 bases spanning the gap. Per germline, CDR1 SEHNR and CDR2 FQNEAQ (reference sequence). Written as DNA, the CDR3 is TGTGCCAGCACTACCACCGGGCGACTAGAAGAGACCCAGTACTTC. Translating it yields CASTTTGRLEETQYF.

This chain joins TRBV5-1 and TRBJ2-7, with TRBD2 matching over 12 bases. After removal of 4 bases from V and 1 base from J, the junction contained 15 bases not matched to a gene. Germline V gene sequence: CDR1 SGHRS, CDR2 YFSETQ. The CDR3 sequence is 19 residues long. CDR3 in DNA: TGCGCCAGCAGCCCGACCCAAAGTTCTAGCGGGAGGGTATCCTACGAGCAGTACTTC. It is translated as CASSPTQSSSGRVSYEQYF.

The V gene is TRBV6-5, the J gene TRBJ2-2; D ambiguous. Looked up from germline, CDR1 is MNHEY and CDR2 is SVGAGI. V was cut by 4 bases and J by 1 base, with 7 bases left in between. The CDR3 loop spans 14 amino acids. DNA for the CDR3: TGTGCCAGCAGTTTAGTGAGGAACACCGGGGAGCTGTTTTTT. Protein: CASSLVRNTGELFF.

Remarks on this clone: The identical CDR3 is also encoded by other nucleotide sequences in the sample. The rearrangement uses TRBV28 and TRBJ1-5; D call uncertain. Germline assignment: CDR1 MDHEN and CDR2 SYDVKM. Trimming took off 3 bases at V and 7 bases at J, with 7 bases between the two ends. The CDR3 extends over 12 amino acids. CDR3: CASSFRGQPQHF. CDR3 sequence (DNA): TGTGCCAGCAGTTTTCGGGGACAGCCCCAGCATTTT.

The CDR3 bases are TGTGCCAGCTCAAAGGGACACCGACAAGAGACCCAGTACTTC. Translating it yields CASSKGHRQETQYF. The chain links TRBV18 to TRBJ2-5, with D possibly matching TRBD1 (6 bases). The germline V and J ends were trimmed by 5 bases and 2 bases, with 12 bases remaining between them. The CDR3 is 14 residues long. Germline V CDR1 and CDR2: KGHSH, LQKENI.

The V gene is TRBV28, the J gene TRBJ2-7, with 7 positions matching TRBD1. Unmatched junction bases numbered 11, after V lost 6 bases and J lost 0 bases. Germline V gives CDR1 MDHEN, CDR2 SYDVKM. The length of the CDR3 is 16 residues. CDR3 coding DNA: TGTGCCAGCAGCCCTATATTGGGGACAGTCTCCTACGAGCAGTACTTC. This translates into CASSPILGTVSYEQYF.

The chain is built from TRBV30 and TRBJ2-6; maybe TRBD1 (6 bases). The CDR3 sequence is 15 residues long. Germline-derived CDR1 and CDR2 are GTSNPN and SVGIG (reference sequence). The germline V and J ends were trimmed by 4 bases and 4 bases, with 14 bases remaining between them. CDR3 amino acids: CAWIGQGLGANVLTF. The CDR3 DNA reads TGTGCCTGGATAGGCCAGGGGCTAGGGGCCAACGTCCTGACTTTC.

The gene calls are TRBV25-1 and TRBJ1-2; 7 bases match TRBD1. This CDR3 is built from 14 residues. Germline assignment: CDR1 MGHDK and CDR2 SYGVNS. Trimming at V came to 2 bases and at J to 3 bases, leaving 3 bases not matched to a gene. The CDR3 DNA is TGTGCCAGCAGTGAACCCACAGGGGACTATGGCTACACCTTC. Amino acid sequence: CASSEPTGDYGYTF.

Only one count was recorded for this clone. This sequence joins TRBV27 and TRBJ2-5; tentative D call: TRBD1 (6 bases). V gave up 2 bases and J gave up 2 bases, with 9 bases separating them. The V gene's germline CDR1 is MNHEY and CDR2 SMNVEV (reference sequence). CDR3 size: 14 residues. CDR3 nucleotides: TGTGCCAGCAGTTTAGGCGGACAGCAAGAGACCCAGTACTTC. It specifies CASSLGGQQETQYF.

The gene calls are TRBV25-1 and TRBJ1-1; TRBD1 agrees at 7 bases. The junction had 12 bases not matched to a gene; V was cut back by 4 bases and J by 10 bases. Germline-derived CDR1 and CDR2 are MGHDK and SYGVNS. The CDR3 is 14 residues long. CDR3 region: CASSATGTAGSAFF. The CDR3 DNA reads TGTGCCAGCAGTGCTACCGGGACAGCCGGTTCAGCTTTCTTT. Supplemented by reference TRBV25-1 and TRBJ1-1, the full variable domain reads EADIYQTPRYLVIGTGKKITLECSQTMGHDKMYWYQQDPGMELHLIHYSYGVNSTEKGDLSSESTVSRIRTEHFPLTLESARPSHTSQYLCASSATGTAGSAFFGQGTRLTVV.

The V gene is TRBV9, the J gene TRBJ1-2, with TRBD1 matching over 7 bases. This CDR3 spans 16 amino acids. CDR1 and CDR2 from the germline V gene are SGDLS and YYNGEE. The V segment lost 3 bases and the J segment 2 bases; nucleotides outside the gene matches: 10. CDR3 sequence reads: CASSESTGQNNYGYTF. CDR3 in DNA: TGTGCCAGCAGCGAATCGACAGGGCAGAACAACTATGGCTACACCTTC.

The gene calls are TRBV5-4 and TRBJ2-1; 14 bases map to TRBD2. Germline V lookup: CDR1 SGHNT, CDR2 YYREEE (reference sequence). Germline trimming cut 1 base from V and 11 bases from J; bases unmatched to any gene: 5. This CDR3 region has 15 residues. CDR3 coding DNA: TGTGCCAGCAGCTTGCCGGGACTAGCGGGAGTTCAGCAGTTCTTC. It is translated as CASSLPGLAGVQQFF.

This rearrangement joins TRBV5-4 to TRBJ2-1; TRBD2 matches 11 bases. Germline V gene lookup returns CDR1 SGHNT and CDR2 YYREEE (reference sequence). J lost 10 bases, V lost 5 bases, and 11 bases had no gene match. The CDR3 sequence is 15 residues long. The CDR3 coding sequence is TGTGCCAGCAGGTCCGGGACTAGCGGTGGGAAGGAGCAGTTCTTC. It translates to CASRSGTSGGKEQFF. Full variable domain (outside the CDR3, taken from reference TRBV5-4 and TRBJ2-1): ETGVTQSPTHLIKTRGQQVTLRCSSQSGHNTVSWYQQALGQGPQFIFQYYREEENGRGNFPPRFSGLQFPNYSSELNVNALELDDSALYLCASRSGTSGGKEQFFGPGTRLTVL.

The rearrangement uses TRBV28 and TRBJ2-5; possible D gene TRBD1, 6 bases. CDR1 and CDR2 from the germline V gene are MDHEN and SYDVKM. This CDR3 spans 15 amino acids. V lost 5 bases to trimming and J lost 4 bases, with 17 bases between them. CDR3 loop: CASSADTGLGETQYF. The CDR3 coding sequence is TGTGCCAGCAGTGCCGATACAGGGTTGGGAGAGACCCAGTACTTC.

The CDR3 sequence: CASSVLAGASDTQYF. The CDR3 DNA reads TGTGCCAGCAGTGTCCTAGCGGGAGCTTCCGATACGCAGTATTTT. V gene TRBV27 combines with J gene TRBJ2-3; 10 bases map to TRBD2. This CDR3 has 15 amino acids. CDR1 and CDR2 (germline): MNHEY, SMNVEV (reference sequence). V dropped 5 bases and J dropped 6; count of bases not matched to a gene: 8.